What follows is one T cell receptor (beta chain) and its context. Its antigen is unidentified. A single record per CDR3 protein comes from TCRdb applying MiXCR to the 5' RACE reads. Counted here are about 690,000 distinct CDR3 sequences, around 20% occurring once; the ten biggest clones make up about 4.5%. CDR1 MNHEY and CDR2 SVGEGT come from the germline V gene. The ends were cut back, 4 bases at V and 5 bases at J, with 11 bases in the middle. This CDR3 comprises 14 residues. These data originate in a study of identical twins. Study-level findings and limits: Cord blood beta clonotypes that were abundant carried fewer insertions, and memory repertoires showed no such trend.

This same sample was also taken into another study, of T cells expressing NK-cell markers. Per that study: Sorting was limited to alpha-beta TCR-expressing T cells with an anti-gamma-delta TCR antibody in several experiments. There remained a lack of clarity about HCMV specificity of expanded NKG2C+ T cell clones.

Sequencing was performed on PBMCs. The TCR comes from a woman younger than 35 in good health. V and J are TRBV6-2 or TRBV6-3 and TRBJ2-2, with a possible D match to TRBD1 (6 bases). The CDR3 region has the DNA TGTGCCAGCAGTTCCCTCAGGGGAACCGGGGAGCTGTTTTTT. Amino acid sequence: CASSSLRGTGELFF.